Reported below is one TCR beta chain. The target antigen is unknown. The data were obtained in a study of T-cell memory formation after mild COVID-19. From 5'RACE with constant-segment primers came TCR alpha and TCR beta cDNA libraries that carried sample barcodes and UMIs. TCRdb analysed the 5' RACE reads with MiXCR anew, one entry per CDR3 protein. The sample holds roughly 130,000 distinct CDR3 sequences, approximately 17% seen once. The study's findings and limits: Detection of some responders pre-infection suggested pre-existing cross-reactive memory T cells participated. Balance between CD4 and CD8 was seen in clones contracting day 15 to 85, and a CD4+ lean was seen in later expanders.

The receptor comes from a man between 18 and 35 years old who had mild COVID-19 (a few samples of this study predate the infection). Cell type and time point are not known. The sequenced sample was PBMCs or a T cell subset sorted from them (not recorded which).

The CDR3 DNA follows: TGCAGTGCTAGGACCGTGAACAGGGGGCGCGGCACTGAAGCTTTCTTT. It is translated as CSARTVNRGRGTEAFF. The J gene is TRBJ1-1, the V gene TRBV20-1; 9 nucleotides line up with TRBD1. The V segment lost 3 bases and the J segment 4 bases; nucleotides outside the gene matches: 12. CDR3 size: 16 residues. CDR1 and CDR2 from the germline V gene are DFQATT and SNEGSKA (reference sequence).